This T cell receptor (beta chain) was found in a study of patients and donors after allogeneic stem cell transplantation. Using its own MiXCR run on the RT-PCR reads, TCRdb lists one record per CDR3 protein. This repertoire shows approximately 200,000 distinct CDR3 sequences, roughly an eighth found once; its top ten account for 11%. V was clipped by 4 bases and J by 5 bases, with 12 bases between them. The germline CDR1 and CDR2 sequences are LGHDT and YNNKEL (reference sequence). This CDR3 has 14 amino acids. The chain employs TRBV3-1 and TRBJ2-1; maybe TRBD2 (6 bases). The TCR originated in a human donor who was either an allogeneic HSCT recipient or a stem cell or donor lymphocyte infusion donor (not recorded which). It is not recorded whose cells these are; they may come from a transplant donor. Material: blood, either unsorted or a sorted T cell fraction (not recorded which). CDR3 loop: CASSLASDHNEQFF. The CDR3 DNA is TGTGCCAGCAGCCTGGCTAGCGACCACAATGAGCAGTTCTTC.